The 31 T cell receptor beta chains in this list originate from one sample, sequenced in a study of identical twins. TCRdb itself ran the 5' RACE reads through MiXCR, one entry per CDR3 protein. Among over 600,000 distinct CDR3 sequences listed, around 20% were seen once. In addition, the sample was reused for a study of T cells expressing NK-cell markers.

The sequenced material came from PBMCs. Every receptor here comes from a woman between 18 and 29 years old in good health.

The chain has TRBV5-4 and TRBJ2-5; no firm D call. Trimming removed 7 bases from V and 3 bases from J, with 10 bases in between. This CDR3 is 12 amino acids long. Germline-derived CDR1 and CDR2 are SGHNT and YYREEE (reference sequence). CDR3 sequence reads: CASARWEETQYF. The CDR3 nucleotides read TGTGCCAGCGCGAGGTGGGAAGAGACCCAGTACTTC.

This clonotype showed up just a few times. This chain joins TRBV2 and TRBJ2-5; 7 positions agree with TRBD2. J was trimmed by 2 bases and V by 7 bases; bases with no gene match: 10. CDR3 length: 15 amino acids. Germline V gene data show CDR1 as SNHLY and CDR2 as FYNNEI. The DNA of the CDR3 is TGTGCCAGCACCTTCACAGCGGGGCTACAAGAGACCCAGTACTTC. It specifies CASTFTAGLQETQYF.

CDR3 protein: CASTEGTFSGELFF. In DNA form, the CDR3 reads TGTGCCAGCACGGAGGGGACATTCTCCGGGGAGCTGTTTTTT. The genes are TRBV12-3 or TRBV12-4 and TRBJ2-2; the D gene could be TRBD1 or TRBD2 (6 bases each). The V and J ends lost 7 bases and 6 bases respectively, with 15 bases between them. The CDR3 spans 14 residues.

Concerning this clonotype: A read error may account for a junction end that differs from germline. This chain links TRBV29-1 with TRBJ2-3; D tentatively reads TRBD1 or TRBD2 (6 bases each). This CDR3 contains 14 residues. Germline V lookup: CDR1 SQVTM, CDR2 ANQGSEA. Here the CDR3 reads CSALERGGPDMQYF. DNA for the CDR3: TGCAGCGCCCTGGAGAGAGGGGGGCCAGATATGCAGTATTTT.

The sample holds many counts of this clonotype. The chain is built from TRBV25-1 and TRBJ2-1; the D gene is possibly TRBD2 (5 bases). Deletions cut 6 bases from V and 0 bases from J, with 9 bases between. CDR1 is MGHDK, CDR2 SYGVNS, per germline. The CDR3 totals 14 residues. CDR3 in DNA: TGTGCCAGCAGAACTAGTTTCTCCTACAATGAGCAGTTCTTC. This sequence encodes CASRTSFSYNEQFF. Together with reference TRBV25-1 and TRBJ2-1, the CDR3 gives the full variable domain: EADIYQTPRYLVIGTGKKITLECSQTMGHDKMYWYQQDPGMELHLIHYSYGVNSTEKGDLSSESTVSRIRTEHFPLTLESARPSHTSQYLCASRTSFSYNEQFFGPGTRLTVL.

The chain employs TRBV5-4 and TRBJ2-3; 7 nucleotides align to TRBD2. Germline V gene lookup returns CDR1 SGHNT and CDR2 YYREEE (reference sequence). The CDR3 runs 14 residues. Unmatched junction bases numbered 5, after V lost 2 bases and J lost 5 bases. CDR3 loop: CASSFWTSGDTQYF. The DNA of the CDR3 is TGTGCCAGCAGCTTTTGGACTAGTGGAGATACGCAGTATTTT.

The rearrangement uses TRBV28 and TRBJ2-1; TRBD2 aligns across 11 bases. V lost 5 bases, J lost 6 bases, and 6 bases stayed unmatched. Per germline, CDR1 MDHEN and CDR2 SYDVKM. The length of the CDR3 is 15 residues. CDR3 bases: TGTGCCAGCAGTCTGATGACTAGCGGGACCAATGAGCAGTTCTTC. Its protein is CASSLMTSGTNEQFF.

This chain links TRBV7-2 with TRBJ2-5; 7 bases fit TRBD2. CDR3 length: 14 residues. Trimming cost V 4 bases and J 1 base; bases outside gene matches: 3. CDR1 and CDR2 from the germline V gene are SGHTA and FQGNSA. CDR3 loop: CASSYGGIQETQYF. Here the CDR3 DNA reads TGTGCCAGCAGCTACGGGGGGATCCAAGAGACCCAGTACTTC.

The table lists this clonotype with a few counts. The genes are TRBV20-1 and TRBJ2-1, with 7 bases matching TRBD2. The CDR3 consists of 15 residues. Losses at the gene ends were 6 bases for V and 1 base for J; bases not matched to a gene: 9. The V gene's germline CDR1 is DFQATT and CDR2 SNEGSKA (reference sequence). The CDR3 spells CSAWDQAGSYNEQFF. Written as DNA, the CDR3 is TGCAGTGCCTGGGACCAAGCGGGGTCCTACAATGAGCAGTTCTTC.

This clonotype was recorded many times. The gene calls are TRBV29-1 and TRBJ2-1; no definite D call. Germline CDR1 and CDR2: SQVTM and ANQGSEA. This CDR3 is built from 11 residues. V was clipped by 4 bases and J by 4 bases, with 5 bases between them. CDR3 DNA: TGCAGCGTTGTCTCGTACAATGAGCAGTTCTTC. It yields the protein CSVVSYNEQFF.

The chain recombines TRBV7-8 with TRBJ1-1; possibly TRBD1 for D (5 bases). The germline V gene has CDR1 SGHVS and CDR2 FQNEAQ. This CDR3 has 16 residues. Trimming shortened V by 0 bases and J by 3 bases, and 14 bases separated the two germline ends. CDR3 amino acids: CASSLAPTGTYTEAFF. The CDR3 region has the DNA TGTGCCAGCAGCTTAGCGCCAACAGGCACGTACACTGAAGCTTTCTTT.

The gene calls are TRBV27 and TRBJ2-7; D unclear. The CDR3 length is 13 residues. V lost 6 bases, J lost 3 bases, and 12 bases lay in between. The germline CDR1 and CDR2 sequences are MNHEY and SMNVEV (reference sequence). The DNA of the CDR3 is TGTGCCAGCAGCCCCCACCGGTTCTACGAGCAGTACTTC. Protein sequence: CASSPHRFYEQYF.

This clonotype was detected only once. The chain has TRBV12-3 or TRBV12-4 and TRBJ2-3; perhaps TRBD2 as D (5 bases). The CDR3 extends over 14 amino acids. V lost 2 bases, J lost 3 bases, and 9 bases lay in between. The CDR3 DNA follows: TGTGCCAGCAGTTTACTCCGGGGTACAGATACGCAGTATTTT. Its protein is CASSLLRGTDTQYF.

CDR3: CASSLLAAGNEQFF. The CDR3 nucleotides are TGTGCCAGCAGCCTCCTAGCGGCTGGGAATGAGCAGTTCTTC. This rearrangement joins TRBV7-9 to TRBJ2-1; 7 positions agree with TRBD2. The CDR3 has 14 residues. CDR1 SEHNR and CDR2 FQNEAQ come from the germline V gene (reference sequence). The trim removed 5 bases at V and 7 bases at J, leaving 8 bases unmatched.

The V and J genes are TRBV20-1 and TRBJ2-2, with 7 bases identical to TRBD1. This CDR3 contains 16 residues. Germline lookup yields CDR1 DFQATT and CDR2 SNEGSKA (reference sequence). J lost 0 bases, V lost 2 bases, and 6 bases had no gene match. The CDR3 region has the DNA TGCAGTGCTAGACCGACCGGGACAGCGAACACCGGGGAGCTGTTTTTT. It encodes CSARPTGTANTGELFF.

CDR3 sequence reads: CSVMTKGTGELFF. CDR3 in DNA: TGCAGCGTTATGACAAAAGGGACCGGGGAGCTGTTTTTT. The rearrangement links TRBV29-1 to TRBJ2-2; D uncertain. Trimming pared 5 bases from V and 5 bases from J, leaving 12 bases between. The CDR3 runs to 13 residues. Germline CDR1 reads SQVTM; CDR2 reads ANQGSEA.

V is TRBV3-1 and J is TRBJ2-4; TRBD2 aligns across 8 bases. The CDR3 contains 14 residues. J was trimmed by 7 bases and V by 4 bases; bases with no gene match: 6. Germline CDR1 and CDR2: LGHDT and YNNKEL (reference sequence). The CDR3 nucleotides are TGTGCCAGCAGCCCACCGGGACTAGTCAACATTCAGTACTTC. As protein: CASSPPGLVNIQYF.

This clonotype was observed a few times. The V and J genes are TRBV9 and TRBJ2-7; 8 bases line up with TRBD2. V lost 0 bases to trimming and J lost 2 bases; unmatched junction nucleotides: 4. The CDR3 runs 15 residues. Germline CDR1 SGDLS, CDR2 YYNGEE. The CDR3 sequence: CASSVEGTRAYEQYF. CDR3 DNA sequence: TGTGCCAGCAGCGTAGAGGGGACTAGGGCCTACGAGCAGTACTTC.

This clonotype was found many times. The chain links TRBV15 to TRBJ2-1; D unresolved. Germline CDR1 is LNHNV and CDR2 is YYDKDF (reference sequence). This CDR3 spans 17 amino acids. Trimming cost V 0 bases and J 4 bases, with 16 bases left between them. The CDR3 DNA sequence: TGTGCCACCAGCAGAGATCTGGCAGGAGCCGTGTACAATGAGCAGTTCTTC. This encodes CATSRDLAGAVYNEQFF.

V and J are TRBV5-1 and TRBJ1-1; D unclear. The CDR3 is 14 residues long. The V gene's germline CDR1 is SGHRS and CDR2 YFSETQ. Trimming stripped 0 bases from V and 5 bases from J, with 11 bases between. CDR3 nucleotides: TGCGCCAGCAGCTTGGGATGGTCAGCTACTGAAGCTTTCTTT. Encoded protein: CASSLGWSATEAFF.

The chain couples TRBV11-2 to TRBJ2-4; D might be TRBD1 (5 bases). V lost 1 base and J 3 bases, leaving 19 bases between the germline ends. CDR1 and CDR2 (germline): SGHAT, FQNNGV. There are 18 residues in the CDR3. CDR3 amino acids: CASSLVPQDPQGKNIQYF. CDR3 DNA: TGTGCCAGCAGCTTAGTCCCCCAAGACCCCCAGGGCAAAAACATTCAGTACTTC.

The rearrangement links TRBV6-1 to TRBJ2-1; possibly TRBD2 for D (5 bases). With 8 bases removed from V and 6 bases from J, the gap between germline ends came to 11 bases. The germline V gene has CDR1 MNHNS and CDR2 SASEGT. The CDR3 is 12 residues long. This CDR3 reads CASAASRNEQFF. The CDR3 nucleotides read TGTGCCAGCGCGGCTAGCCGCAATGAGCAGTTCTTC.

CDR3 nucleotide sequence: TGCGCCAGCAGTGCGGTTACAGGGGACACTGAAGCTTTCTTT. Protein product: CASSAVTGDTEAFF. This chain uses TRBV10-2 with TRBJ1-1, with 7 bases identical to TRBD1. Trimming removed 4 bases from V and 3 bases from J; junction bases left unmatched: 5. The CDR3 spans 14 residues. Germline CDR1 reads WSHSY; CDR2 reads SAAADI.

This clonotype was recorded a few times. The chain has TRBV7-2 and TRBJ2-1, with unresolved D. Trimming left V 5 bases short and J 9 bases short, with 17 bases between. The CDR3 extends over 14 amino acids. Germline values: CDR1 SGHTA, CDR2 FQGNSA. The DNA of the CDR3 is TGTGCCAGCAGCCCTAATCAATCCTTCGGTGAGCAGTTCTTC. Its translation: CASSPNQSFGEQFF.

The chain carries TRBV12-3 or TRBV12-4 and TRBJ1-5; no reliable D call. The CDR3 contains 13 residues. The V gene lost 1 base and the J gene lost 11 bases, with 12 bases spanning the gap. This CDR3 is CASSLDNNLSQHF. The CDR3 region has the DNA TGTGCCAGCAGTTTAGACAATAATCTGTCCCAGCATTTT.

This clonotype has just a few counts. The chain uses TRBV5-1 and TRBJ1-2; D call uncertain. Germline V gene lookup returns CDR1 SGHRS and CDR2 YFSETQ. Trimming pared 5 bases from V and 4 bases from J, leaving 12 bases between. This CDR3 has 13 amino acids. The CDR3 loop reads CASRVEGSYGYTF. The DNA for the CDR3 is TGCGCCAGCAGAGTGGAGGGAAGCTATGGCTACACCTTC.

The chain uses TRBV29-1 and TRBJ2-1; 9 bases line up with TRBD2. This CDR3 spans 14 amino acids. Germline trimming cut 6 bases from V and 9 bases from J; bases unmatched to any gene: 12. Germline CDR1 and CDR2: SQVTM and ANQGSEA. As DNA, the CDR3 is TGCAGCGTCGTAACTGTGCGGGGGGGCCCTGAGCAGTTCTTC. It specifies CSVVTVRGGPEQFF.

This clonotype occurred a few times. V and J are TRBV7-3 and TRBJ2-5; tentative D call: TRBD2 (5 bases). Germline CDR1 and CDR2: SGHTA and FQGTGA. CDR3 size: 14 residues. The V end was cut by 6 bases, the J end by 3 bases, with 14 bases between. The CDR3 protein is CASSSGAAEETQYF. The CDR3, as DNA: TGTGCCAGCAGTTCAGGAGCGGCGGAAGAGACCCAGTACTTC.

This clonotype was observed many times. CDR3 protein: CASSMGLAGDDEQYF. In DNA form, the CDR3 reads TGTGCCAGCAGTATGGGACTAGCGGGAGACGACGAGCAGTACTTC. The chain joins TRBV6-1 to TRBJ2-7; 14 bases agree with TRBD2. This CDR3 comprises 15 residues. Germline CDR1 reads MNHNS; CDR2 reads SASEGT. V lost 5 bases to trimming and J lost 5 bases; unmatched junction nucleotides: 5.

CDR3 DNA: TGCGCCAGCAGCGCCGGGACTAGGAACGAGCAGTACTTC. It translates to CASSAGTRNEQYF. This chain uses TRBV5-1 with TRBJ2-7; 8 bases line up with TRBD2. The CDR3 covers 13 residues. V shed 4 bases, J shed 5 bases, and the junction held 5 bases outside the gene matches. Germline V gene sequence: CDR1 SGHRS, CDR2 YFSETQ.

This clonotype was seen repeatedly, ten times or more. The V and J genes are TRBV5-1 and TRBJ2-3, with 7 bases identical to TRBD2. Looked up from germline, CDR1 is SGHRS and CDR2 is YFSETQ. This CDR3 region has 16 residues. The V segment lost 1 base and the J segment 0 bases; nucleotides outside the gene matches: 5. DNA of the CDR3: TGCGCCAGCAGCTTGTTTGGAGCGGGAAGCACAGATACGCAGTATTTT. As protein: CASSLFGAGSTDTQYF.